This T cell receptor beta chain was profiled in a study of vaccination effects on CD4 cells after COVID-19. Looking at the study overall: Two convalescent patients each provided a sample, at 16 days and at one week before vaccination. Findings and limits, study-wide: The study found marked clonal contraction of infection- and vaccine-induced clones late after vaccination.

The method was immunoSEQ multiplex PCR; TCRdb's version includes in-frame clones alone and lacks a portion of them. This table holds 55,000 to 90,000 clones, over 60% found once. Antigen-specific CD4+ T cells were expanded with viral peptide pools in the ViraFEST assay before sequencing. Scientists isolated CD4+ T cells after a roughly 10-day culture period ended. According to PCR results, the person was infected with SARS-CoV-2 between March and December 2020. Wells containing a few million PBMC each were cultured with 9 to 10 IU/ml IL-2 and approximately 10 ug/ml peptides. On days 3 and 7, fresh IL-2 medium replaced half the medium. Comments on this clone: Its specificity is not known.

Sample: CD4+ T cells from PBMCs cultured with HIV peptides, taken before COVID-19 vaccination. Noted subset: HIV-1 Nef peptide pool negative control/reference culture. The TCR originated in a human donor who had a prior SARS-CoV-2 infection.

CDR3 DNA sequence: TGTGCCAGCAGTCCCTCAGGGGACTATGGCTACACCTTC. It codes for CASSPSGDYGYTF. V usage is TRBV6-5 and J usage is TRBJ1-2; a weak D match, TRBD1 (6 bases). This CDR3 contains 13 residues. Trimming stripped 5 bases from V and 3 bases from J, with 10 bases between. The germline gives CDR1 MNHEY, CDR2 SVGAGI.